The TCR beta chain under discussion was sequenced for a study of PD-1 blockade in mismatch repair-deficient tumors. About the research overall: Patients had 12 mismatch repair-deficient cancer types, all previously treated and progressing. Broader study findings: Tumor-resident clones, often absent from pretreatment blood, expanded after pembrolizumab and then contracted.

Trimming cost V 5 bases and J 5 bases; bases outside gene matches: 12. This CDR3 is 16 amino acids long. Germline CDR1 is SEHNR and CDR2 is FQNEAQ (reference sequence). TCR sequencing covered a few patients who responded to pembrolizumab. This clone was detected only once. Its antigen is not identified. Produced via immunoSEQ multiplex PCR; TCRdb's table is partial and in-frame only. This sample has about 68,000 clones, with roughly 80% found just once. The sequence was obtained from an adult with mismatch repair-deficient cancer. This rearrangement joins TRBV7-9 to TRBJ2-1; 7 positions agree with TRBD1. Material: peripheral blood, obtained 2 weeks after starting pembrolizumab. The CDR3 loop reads CASSEDRAPRNNEQFF. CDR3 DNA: TGTGCCAGCAGCGAAGACAGGGCCCCTCGAAACAATGAGCAGTTCTTC.